A single sample is the source of the 28 T cell receptor beta chains below, sequenced in a study of T cells after posttransplantation cyclophosphamide. Clones were read by immunoSEQ multiplex PCR, and TCRdb kept only the in-frame ones, dropping some. This repertoire holds roughly 34,000 clones, and none appear only once. The sequenced material came from PBMCs. The receptors shown here come from a woman aged 25 to 39 in good health and a related stem cell transplant donor.

This clone came up many times. The chain has TRBV15 and TRBJ2-1; D may be TRBD2 (6 bases). Per germline, CDR1 LNHNV and CDR2 YYDKDF (reference sequence). The CDR3 totals 13 residues. V lost 2 bases and J 6 bases, leaving 8 bases between the germline ends. In nucleotides, the CDR3 is TGTGCCACCAGCAGAACTAGCAGCAATGAGCAGTTCTTC. Translating gives CATSRTSSNEQFF.

The J gene is TRBJ2-2, the V gene TRBV19; 10 nucleotides agree with TRBD2. The CDR3 spans 17 residues. Per germline, CDR1 LNHDA and CDR2 SQIVND (reference sequence). With 3 bases clipped from V and 8 bases from J, the junction kept 12 bases outside the gene matches. The CDR3 sequence: CASSIPALAGAVGELFF. CDR3 DNA sequence: TGTGCCAGTAGTATCCCGGCTCTAGCGGGGGCCGTGGGGGAGCTGTTTTTT.

This clone was counted many times. The V and J genes are TRBV6-2 or TRBV6-3 and TRBJ2-3, with 12 bases lining up with TRBD2. The germline V gene encodes CDR1 MNHEY and CDR2 SVGEGT. The J segment lost 5 bases and the V segment lost 6 bases, leaving 9 bases of the junction unmatched. This CDR3 has 16 amino acids. CDR3 in DNA: TGTGCCAGCAGGCTTACTAGCGGGGGGCCGGGAGATACGCAGTATTTT. Amino acid sequence: CASRLTSGGPGDTQYF.

By share, this clone ranks as medium-sized. V usage is TRBV10-1 and J usage is TRBJ1-4; TRBD1 matches at 7 bases. This CDR3 has 15 residues. Germline-derived CDR1 and CDR2 are WNHNN and SYGVQD (reference sequence). V was pared by 4 bases and J by 8 bases, with 10 bases of the junction left unmatched. CDR3 in amino acids: CASSGDSPRGEKLFF. The CDR3 coding sequence is TGCGCCAGCAGTGGGGACAGTCCAAGAGGAGAAAAACTGTTTTTT.

At least ten counts were recorded for this clone. The chain combines TRBV6-2 or TRBV6-3 with TRBJ1-2; TRBD1 agrees at 12 bases. The CDR3 runs to 14 residues. Germline loops: CDR1 MNHEY, CDR2 SVGEGT. V trimming: 5 bases; J trimming: 6 bases; junction bases outside the gene matches: 4. The CDR3 region has the DNA TGTGCCAGCAGTCGGGACAGGGGGCGAGATGGCTACACCTTC. Its translation: CASSRDRGRDGYTF.

This clone has more than one count but fewer than ten. This chain connects TRBV12-3 or TRBV12-4 to TRBJ2-1, with TRBD2 matching 8 bases. Trimming removed 6 bases from V and 10 bases from J; junction bases left unmatched: 17. The CDR3 is made up of 16 amino acids. The chain's CDR3 is CASSRGFRGGISEQFF. Here the CDR3 DNA reads TGTGCCAGCAGCCGCGGGTTTCGGGGGGGAATAAGCGAGCAGTTCTTC.

This clone was seen at least ten times. The V and J genes are TRBV5-6 and TRBJ2-7, with TRBD1 as a possible D gene (5 bases). Germline V gene sequence: CDR1 SGHDT, CDR2 YYEEEE. The CDR3 runs to 14 residues. Trimming left V 4 bases short and J 5 bases short, with 16 bases between. The CDR3 DNA sequence: TGTGCCAGCAGCCCGCAGACAGCAATCCACGAGCAGTACTTC. Protein sequence: CASSPQTAIHEQYF.

This clone appeared many times. The genes are TRBV7-2 and TRBJ2-6, with a weak D call TRBD2 (6 bases). This CDR3 is built from 16 residues. V lost 2 bases and J 0 bases, leaving 8 bases between the germline ends. Per germline, CDR1 SGHTA and CDR2 FQGNSA. In DNA form, the CDR3 reads TGTGCCAGCAGCTTAAGGGGAGGCTCTGGGGCCAACGTCCTGACTTTC. Its translation: CASSLRGGSGANVLTF.

This clone was counted ten times or more. This chain links TRBV4-1 with TRBJ2-1, with 12 bases lining up with TRBD2. This CDR3 region has 19 residues. CDR1 is MGHRA and CDR2 is YSYEKL in the germline V gene. V gave up 5 bases and J gave up 2 bases; unmatched junction bases: 13. CDR3 in DNA: TGCGCCAGCAGCTCGCGACTAGCGGGGGTCCTACTGACCTACAATGAGCAGTTCTTC. Its translation is CASSSRLAGVLLTYNEQFF.

The chain couples TRBV7-9 to TRBJ1-2; weak D call: TRBD1 (5 bases). The CDR3 extends over 14 amino acids. V lost 1 base to trimming and J lost 4 bases, with 10 bases between them. Germline V gene lookup returns CDR1 SEHNR and CDR2 FQNEAQ (reference sequence). The CDR3 DNA follows: TGTGCCAGCAGCTTAGTACAGGCGACCTATGGCTACACCTTC. This codes for CASSLVQATYGYTF. Together with reference TRBV7-9 and TRBJ1-2, the CDR3 gives the full variable domain: DTGVSQNPRHKITKRGQNVTFRCDPISEHNRLYWYRQTLGQGPEFLTYFQNEAQLEKSRLLSDRFSAERPKGSFSTLEIQRTEQGDSAMYLCASSLVQATYGYTFGSGTRLTVV.

This clone was detected many times. The chain is built from TRBV4-1 and TRBJ2-2; 8 nucleotides align to TRBD1. After removal of 3 bases from V and 6 bases from J, the junction contained 15 bases not matched to a gene. The CDR3 runs to 18 residues. Germline loops: CDR1 MGHRA, CDR2 YSYEKL. CDR3 coding DNA: TGCGCCAGCAGCCAGTCACCGGGGACAGGTTCTGAACCCGGGGAGCTGTTTTTT. Residues: CASSQSPGTGSEPGELFF.

This clone was seen ten or more times. The rearrangement uses TRBV18 and TRBJ1-2, with D perhaps matching TRBD1 (6 bases). The CDR3 runs to 14 residues. The germline gives CDR1 KGHSH, CDR2 LQKENI. Trimming removed 6 bases at V and 3 bases at J, with 14 bases between. In nucleotides, the CDR3 is TGTGCCAGCTCCCTACAGGGATGGTACTATGGCTACACCTTC. This gives the protein CASSLQGWYYGYTF.

This clone was found many times. DNA for the CDR3: TGTGCCAGCAGTGCCCGGGGGGCTGGGGCCAACGTCCTGACTTTC. Protein sequence: CASSARGAGANVLTF. This chain connects TRBV28 to TRBJ2-6; TRBD2 agrees at 7 bases. V lost 5 bases and J lost 2; bases outside the gene matches: 3. The CDR3 consists of 15 residues. Germline V lookup: CDR1 MDHEN, CDR2 SYDVKM.

This clone has only a few counts. The J gene is TRBJ1-5, the V gene TRBV7-8; TRBD1 is a possible D gene (5 bases). This CDR3 region has 16 residues. V was clipped by 3 bases and J by 1 base, with 13 bases between them. Germline CDR1 is SGHVS and CDR2 is FQNEAQ. CDR3 bases: TGTGCCAGCAGCTTCGGGTGGGGGGGAAGCAATCAGCCCCAGCATTTT. The encoded protein is CASSFGWGGSNQPQHF.

This clone was picked up many times. The chain is built from TRBV7-7 and TRBJ2-7; TRBD1 agrees at 8 bases. CDR1 is SSHAT, CDR2 FNYEAQ, per germline (reference sequence). Trimming removed 4 bases from V and 2 bases from J; junction bases left unmatched: 7. CDR3 size: 15 residues. The CDR3 sequence is CASSYGQGDTYEQYF. CDR3 DNA: TGTGCCAGCAGCTATGGACAGGGAGACACCTACGAGCAGTACTTC. The whole variable domain, filled in from reference TRBV7-7 and TRBJ2-7, reads GAGVSQSPRYKVTKRGQDVTLRCDPISSHATLYWYQQALGQGPEFLTYFNYEAQPDKSGLPSDRFSAERPEGSISTLTIQRTEQRDSAMYRCASSYGQGDTYEQYFGPGTRLTVT.

This clone was observed many times. The CDR3 spells CASSPLDRSYGYTF. CDR3 nucleotides: TGTGCCAGCAGCCCTTTGGACAGGAGCTATGGCTACACCTTC. The chain recombines TRBV9 with TRBJ1-2; 7 bases match TRBD1. The CDR3 consists of 14 residues. CDR1 and CDR2 from the germline V gene are SGDLS and YYNGEE. With V trimmed by 4 bases and J by 4 bases, 7 bases remained unmatched.

The gene calls are TRBV28 and TRBJ2-5; perhaps TRBD1 as D (5 bases). V lost 5 bases to trimming and J lost 5 bases, with 18 bases between them. The CDR3 consists of 15 residues. Germline V CDR1 and CDR2: MDHEN, SYDVKM. The CDR3 DNA reads as TGTGCCAGCAGTCCCCCGGCCAGGGCGGCGGAGACCCAGTACTTC. Its translation is CASSPPARAAETQYF.

This clone has a count of ten or more. The rearrangement uses TRBV7-2 and TRBJ1-1; unclear D gene. Germline values: CDR1 SGHTA, CDR2 FQGNSA. The CDR3 sequence is 13 residues long. V gave up 2 bases and J gave up 5 bases, with 9 bases separating them. The chain's CDR3 is CASSLNVRTEAFF. CDR3 in DNA: TGTGCCAGCAGCTTAAATGTCCGGACTGAAGCTTTCTTT.

This clone was counted at least ten times. This CDR3 reads CASSQARGNYGYTF. The CDR3 DNA is TGCGCCAGCAGCCAAGCCAGGGGGAACTATGGCTACACCTTC. The rearrangement links TRBV4-3 to TRBJ1-2; 7 bases agree with TRBD1. CDR1 is LGHNA and CDR2 is YSLEER in the germline V gene. J was trimmed by 2 bases and V by 1 base; bases with no gene match: 1. This CDR3 contains 14 residues.

This clone has only a few counts. The chain combines TRBV7-9 with TRBJ1-1; 10 bases line up with TRBD1. V lost 0 bases and J lost 8; bases outside the gene matches: 9. The germline gives CDR1 SEHNR, CDR2 FQNEAQ (reference sequence). The CDR3 totals 16 residues. CDR3 nucleotides: TGTGCCAGCAGCTTAGCTGGGGACAGGGGCCGGGGAGAAGCTTTCTTT. Translated, it gives CASSLAGDRGRGEAFF.

This clone has just a few counts. The chain recombines TRBV7-2 with TRBJ1-2; 9 nucleotides agree with TRBD1. With V trimmed by 10 bases and J by 6 bases, 12 bases remained unmatched. The CDR3 is 14 amino acids. The germline CDR1 and CDR2 sequences are SGHTA and FQGNSA. The CDR3 DNA is TGTGCCACCGGGAATTCGGGACAGGGCGATGGCTACACCTTC. Its protein product is CATGNSGQGDGYTF. The full variable domain, its missing parts supplied by reference TRBV7-2 and TRBJ1-2, is GAGVSQSPSNKVTEKGKDVELRCDPISGHTALYWYRQSLGQGLEFLIYFQGNSAPDKSGLPSDRFSAERTGGSVSTLTIQRTQQEDSAVYLCATGNSGQGDGYTFGSGTRLTVV.

This clone showed up many times. This rearrangement joins TRBV2 to TRBJ1-5, with TRBD1 matching over 7 bases. The CDR3 sequence is 14 residues long. Germline lookup yields CDR1 SNHLY and CDR2 FYNNEI. V shed 6 bases and J 5 bases; nucleotides not matched to a gene: 7. The CDR3 is CASRADRVHQPQHF. DNA of the CDR3: TGTGCCAGCAGGGCTGACAGGGTCCATCAGCCCCAGCATTTT.

This clone was observed at least ten times. CDR3 sequence (DNA): TGTGCCAGCAGCCAGACGGGGGACAGCATTTATTCACCCCTCCACTTT. Its protein product is CASSQTGDSIYSPLHF. The V and J genes are TRBV16 and TRBJ1-6, with TRBD1 matching 7 bases. The CDR3 loop spans 16 amino acids. Trimming cost V 3 bases and J 8 bases; bases outside gene matches: 10. Germline V lookup: CDR1 KGHSY, CDR2 FQNENV.

Many counts were recorded for this clone. This sequence joins TRBV4-2 and TRBJ2-2; perhaps TRBD2 as D (6 bases). Between the trimmed V and J ends, which lost 1 base and 8 bases, there was a span of 14 bases. The CDR3 has 15 residues. Germline V CDR1 and CDR2: LGHNA, YNFKEQ. The DNA for the CDR3 is TGTGCCAGCAGCCAAGCTCGGGGGTACGAGGGGGAGCTGTTTTTT. The encoded protein is CASSQARGYEGELFF.

This clone was seen ten or more times. The chain uses TRBV7-2 and TRBJ1-2; the D gene is possibly TRBD1 (6 bases). CDR1 SGHTA and CDR2 FQGNSA come from the germline V gene. Deletions cut 1 base from V and 6 bases from J, with 18 bases between. The CDR3 has 16 amino acids. The CDR3: CASSLGGGGLLDGYTF. DNA of the CDR3: TGTGCCAGCAGCTTAGGAGGGGGAGGGCTATTGGATGGCTACACCTTC.

This clone was observed a few times. The V call is TRBV15, the J call TRBJ2-5, with 9 nucleotides matching TRBD2. J lost 1 base, V lost 3 bases, and 12 bases had no gene match. Germline V gives CDR1 LNHNV, CDR2 YYDKDF (reference sequence). The CDR3 runs 18 residues. The CDR3 region is CATSRGRSSGVFQETQYF. The CDR3 bases are TGTGCCACCAGCAGGGGACGCTCTAGCGGGGTCTTCCAAGAGACCCAGTACTTC.

This clone was seen at least ten times. V gene TRBV10-1 combines with J gene TRBJ1-2; no clear D gene. CDR1 is WNHNN and CDR2 is SYGVQD in the germline V gene (reference sequence). Trimming took off 3 bases at V and 6 bases at J, with 14 bases between the two ends. The CDR3 runs to 14 residues. CDR3 in amino acids: CASSDRTEENGYTF. CDR3 DNA: TGCGCCAGCAGTGATCGGACTGAAGAGAATGGCTACACCTTC.

This chain joins TRBV5-6 and TRBJ2-3; D is unclear. The V gene's germline CDR1 is SGHDT and CDR2 YYEEEE. The germline V and J ends were trimmed by 1 base and 2 bases, with 8 bases remaining between them. This CDR3 is 14 amino acids long. The CDR3 DNA reads as TGTGCCAGCAGCTTGACCCCTACCACAGATACGCAGTATTTT. Its translation is CASSLTPTTDTQYF.